This T cell receptor (beta chain) was sequenced for a study of Ad26.COV2.S vaccination and SARS-CoV-2 variants (dated by TCRdb to about 2021). Concerning the study at large: Vaccine-arm donors came from COV1001, a multicentre, randomized, double-blind, placebo-controlled phase I-IIa trial of Ad26.COV2.S in healthy adults. Sequencing of the TCRbeta repertoire served to evaluate the specificity and breadth of SARS-CoV-2-reactive T cell receptors following Ad26.COV2.S vaccination. Ad26.COV2.S was given intramuscularly at 5x10^10 or 1x10^11 viral particles, as a single shot or as two shots 56 days apart. The TCR-sequenced set comprised around 30 samples: some 20 Ad26.COV2.S vaccine recipients, 5 placebo recipients and 8 SARS-CoV-2 convalescent individuals. Investigators remained blinded to trial group allocation during experiments and outcome assessment. Trial participants were randomized into five groups of five, in which low-dose or high-dose Ad26.COV2.S was given once or twice, or placebo was given on both occasions. On the study overall, not on this receptor specifically: After vaccination, substantial breadth of spike-specific CD8+ and CD4+ T cell responses was reported. Spike-specific TCR breadth was higher in Ad26.COV2.S recipients than in placebo recipients (P = 0.0014). The study was not powered for comparison of responses between vaccine doses or regimens. Vaccine and placebo recipients had similar non-spike TCR breadth, a finding consistent with the vaccine containing only spike. According to the authors, total T cell responses may have been underestimated by the TCR breadth and depth analyses.

Sample treatment or condition, as interpreted from the label and publication: roughly 18 received Ad26.COV2.S at low or high dose, single or two shots; about 5 received placebo; per-sample allocation not given. Repertoires of vaccine and placebo recipients were sequenced from samples collected on day 63 after the first injection. In Cohort 1b, fewer than 30 adults aged 18-55 years were enrolled at a single site in Boston, USA, between 29 July and 7 August 2020. Ad26.COV2.S was a replication-incompetent adenovirus type 26 vector that expressed a prefusion-stabilized SARS-CoV-2 spike protein derived from the original Wuhan strain. As for this clone: This clone's antigen is unknown. No base quality information exists; no much larger clone differs at one position.

V lost 2 bases and J lost 4 bases, and the count of bases not matched to a germline gene is 11. Taken from the germline V gene, the CDR1 and CDR2 loops are MDHEN and SYDVKM. The CDR3 holds 17 amino acids from the cysteine to the phenylalanine. Only the CDR3 part of the read is kept: 51 bases, read in frame from the first base. The immunoSEQ Assay was the method used to sequence TCRbeta CDR3 regions. After extraction, genomic DNA underwent amplification by bias-controlled multiplex PCR, followed by high-throughput sequencing. As for how the authors treated the data: To quantify the absolute abundance of every unique TCRbeta CDR3 region, sequences were collapsed and filtered. T cell fraction was estimated by normalizing TCRbeta template counts to usable DNA, which was measured by amplifying reference genes present in all nucleated cells. Repertoire TCRs were annotated as SARS-CoV-2-specific by exact matching of V gene, CDR3 amino acid sequence and J gene to a known reactive TCR set. The reference SARS-CoV-2 TCR set was obtained from MIRA and was filtered for enrichment in COVID-19-positive ImmuneCODE repertoires, whereby public or cross-reactive TCRs were removed. Drawing on the MIRA antigens, annotated TCRs were analysed further at the level of specific ORF or position within ORF. Depth was the summed frequency of annotated unique rearrangements, while breadth was defined as annotated unique rearrangements over total unique productive rearrangements. Group comparisons of TCR breadth used two-sided Wilcoxon rank-sum tests. TCRdb obtained this table from immuneACCESS and retained in-frame rearrangements with V and J assigned. These tables miss some clones; where compared with another copy, unresolved V genes account for less than half of the shortfall, and the remainder is unexplained. The DNA was the basis for D and trimming; V, J and clone size are from that table. Present in this sample are about 420,000 clones, roughly 88% of which were seen just once. Around 3.6% of the sample is taken by the ten largest.

The sequence joins TRBV28 to TRBJ2-4, with TRBD1 identical over 7 junction bases. This material consisted of peripheral blood, taken in a trial of Ad26.COV2.S vaccine versus placebo. The TCR comes from a person between 18 and 65 years old who received the Ad26.COV2.S COVID-19 vaccine or a placebo. The DNA sequence follows: TGTGCCAGCAGTTTAGAGTTTTTCGGGACAGCAAAAAACATTCAGTACTTC. It is translated as CASSLEFFGTAKNIQYF.